This T cell receptor (beta chain) came from a study of shared clonotypes between healthy human individuals. Study results and limitations: When naive CD4 clonotypes were compared across a few donors, about 4.8% were shared.

Regarding this clone: No antigen is known for it.

CDR3 length equals 14 residues. The V end was cut by 1 base, the J end by 0 bases, with 7 bases between. The germline V gene encodes CDR1 SEHNR and CDR2 FQNEAQ (reference sequence). Positively selected for CCR7, the CD45RO-negative cells used as naive CD8 cells excluded terminally differentiated effector memory CD45RA+ cells. Method: immunoSEQ multiplex PCR; TCRdb's copy keeps in-frame clones and lacks some. The table shows about 2.2 million clones, with around 93% occurring only once. The rearrangement links TRBV7-9 to TRBJ2-7, with TRBD2 as a possible D gene (5 bases). The receptor was isolated from a man younger than 35 in good health. Some clones in this sample may be carry-over from other donors' samples. The sample taken for sequencing was naive CD8+ T cells from PBMCs. The CDR3 DNA is TGTGCCAGCAGCTTAGGAGGGATCTCCTACGAGCAGTACTTC. It specifies CASSLGGISYEQYF.